This TCR beta chain was sequenced for a study of T cell repertoires in cytomegalovirus infection. As concerns this clonotype: A read error is possible here, since a much larger clone lies one base away. Given the absence of the conserved phenylalanine or tryptophan at the CDR3 end, a read error is likely.

This CDR3 has 15 residues. With 1 base removed from V and 5 bases from J, the gap between germline ends came to 12 bases. Germline V lookup: CDR1 SNHLY, CDR2 FYNNEI. TCRdb reprocessed the reads with MiXCR, giving one entry per CDR3 protein. This sample has 350,000 to 550,000 distinct CDR3 sequences, with approximately 33% found just once. Sequencing was carried out using PBMCs. J is TRBJ2-1 and V is TRBV2; D perhaps matches TRBD2 (7 bases). The receptor was derived from a human donor in good health (CMV status not recorded). Some clones in this sample may be carry-over from other donors' samples. CDR3 protein: CASSEVGGPNNEQFL. CDR3 coding DNA: TGTGCCAGCAGTGAAGTCGGGGGGCCTAACAATGAGCAGTTCTTA.